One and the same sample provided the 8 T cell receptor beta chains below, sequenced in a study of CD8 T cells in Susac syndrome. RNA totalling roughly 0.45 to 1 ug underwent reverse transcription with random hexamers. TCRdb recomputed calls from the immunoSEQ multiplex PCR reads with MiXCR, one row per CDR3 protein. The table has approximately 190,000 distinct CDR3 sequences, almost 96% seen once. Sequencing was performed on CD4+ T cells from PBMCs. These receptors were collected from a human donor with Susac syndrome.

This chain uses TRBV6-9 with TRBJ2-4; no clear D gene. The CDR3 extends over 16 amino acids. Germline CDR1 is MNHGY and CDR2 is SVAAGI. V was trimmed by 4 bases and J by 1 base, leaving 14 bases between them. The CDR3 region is CASSCETLQAKNIQYF. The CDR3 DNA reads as TGTGCCAGCAGTTGTGAAACCCTGCAGGCCAAAAACATTCAGTACTTC.

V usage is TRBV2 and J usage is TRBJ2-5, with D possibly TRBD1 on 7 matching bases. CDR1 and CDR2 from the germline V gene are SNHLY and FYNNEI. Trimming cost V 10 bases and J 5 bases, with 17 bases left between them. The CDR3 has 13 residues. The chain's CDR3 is CATSGGGLETQYF. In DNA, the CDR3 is TGTGCCACCTCAGGGGGAGGCTTGGAGACCCAGTACTTC.

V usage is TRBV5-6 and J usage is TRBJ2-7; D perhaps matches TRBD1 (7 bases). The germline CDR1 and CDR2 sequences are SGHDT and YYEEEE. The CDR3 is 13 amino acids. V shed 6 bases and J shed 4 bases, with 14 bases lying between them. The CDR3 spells CASTIRGVYEQYF. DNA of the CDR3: TGTGCCAGCACCATCAGGGGGGTTTACGAGCAGTACTTC.

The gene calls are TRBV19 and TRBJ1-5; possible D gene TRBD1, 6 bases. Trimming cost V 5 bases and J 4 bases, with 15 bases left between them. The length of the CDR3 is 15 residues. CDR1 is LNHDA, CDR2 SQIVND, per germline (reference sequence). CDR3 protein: CASSVRDIANQPQHF. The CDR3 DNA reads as TGTGCCAGTAGTGTACGGGACATCGCTAATCAGCCCCAGCATTTT.

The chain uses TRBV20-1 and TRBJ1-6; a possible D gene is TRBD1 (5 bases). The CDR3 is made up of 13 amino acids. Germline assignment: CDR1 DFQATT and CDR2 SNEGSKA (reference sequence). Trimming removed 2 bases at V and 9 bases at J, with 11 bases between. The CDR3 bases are TGCAGTGCTAGATGGGGGATTGGTTCACCCCTCCACTTT. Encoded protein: CSARWGIGSPLHF.

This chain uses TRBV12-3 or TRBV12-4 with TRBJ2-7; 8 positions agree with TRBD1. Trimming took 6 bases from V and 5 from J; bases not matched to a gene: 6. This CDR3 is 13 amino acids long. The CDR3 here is CASSRDRGHEQYF. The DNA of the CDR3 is TGTGCCAGCAGCCGCGACAGGGGTCACGAGCAGTACTTC.

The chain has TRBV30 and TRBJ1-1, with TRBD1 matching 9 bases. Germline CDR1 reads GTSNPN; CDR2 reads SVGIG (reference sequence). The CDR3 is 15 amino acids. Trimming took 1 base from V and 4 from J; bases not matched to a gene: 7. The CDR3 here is CAWSANRGRGTEAFF. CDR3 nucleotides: TGTGCCTGGAGTGCAAACAGGGGGCGGGGCACTGAAGCTTTCTTT.

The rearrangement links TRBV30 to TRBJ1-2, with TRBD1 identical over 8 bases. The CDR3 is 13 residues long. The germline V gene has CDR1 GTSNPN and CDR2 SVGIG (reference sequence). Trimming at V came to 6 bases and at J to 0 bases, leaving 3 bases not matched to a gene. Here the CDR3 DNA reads TGTGCCTGTGGACAGGGTTCTAACTATGGCTACACCTTC. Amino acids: CACGQGSNYGYTF. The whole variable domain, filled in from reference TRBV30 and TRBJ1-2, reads SQTIHQWPATLVQPVGSPLSLECTVEGTSNPNLYWYRQAAGRGLQLLFYSVGIGQISSEVPQNLSASRPQDRQFILSSKKLLLSDSGFYLCACGQGSNYGYTFGSGTRLTVV.